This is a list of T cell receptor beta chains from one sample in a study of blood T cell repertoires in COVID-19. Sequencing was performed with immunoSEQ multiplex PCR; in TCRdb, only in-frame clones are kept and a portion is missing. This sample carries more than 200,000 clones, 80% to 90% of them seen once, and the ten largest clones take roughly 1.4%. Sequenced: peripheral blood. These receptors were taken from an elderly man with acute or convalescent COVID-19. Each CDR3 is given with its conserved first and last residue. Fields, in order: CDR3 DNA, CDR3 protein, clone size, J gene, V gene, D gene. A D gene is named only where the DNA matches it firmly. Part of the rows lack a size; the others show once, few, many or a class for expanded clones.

CDR3nt: TGTGCCAGCAGCTCCGTTAGTGGCGGTAATGAAAAACTGTTTTTT
CDR3aa: CASSSVSGGNEKLFF
abundance: once
j_gene: TRBJ1-4
v_gene: TRBV7-2
d_gene: -

CDR3nt: TGCGCCAGCAGTCCGGGACACTCCTCCTACAATGAGCAGTTCTTC
CDR3aa: CASSPGHSSYNEQFF
abundance: once
j_gene: TRBJ2-1
v_gene: TRBV5-1
d_gene: -

CDR3nt: TGCGCCAGCAGCTTAAGACTAGCGGAACAAGAGACCCAGTACTTC
CDR3aa: CASSLRLAEQETQYF
abundance: few
j_gene: TRBJ2-5
v_gene: TRBV5-1
d_gene: TRBD2

CDR3nt: TGTGCCAGTAGTTCAGGTAGAAGGGAGACCCAGTACTTC
CDR3aa: CASSSGRRETQYF
abundance: -
j_gene: TRBJ2-5
v_gene: TRBV19
d_gene: -

CDR3nt: TGTGCCAGCAGCTTAGTAACTGGAAACACCATATATTTT
CDR3aa: CASSLVTGNTIYF
abundance: -
j_gene: TRBJ1-3
v_gene: TRBV7-8
d_gene: -

CDR3nt: TGTGCCATCGGTCAGGGGGGTCGGGAAGAGACCCAGTACTTC
CDR3aa: CAIGQGGREETQYF
abundance: -
j_gene: TRBJ2-5
v_gene: TRBV10-3
d_gene: -

CDR3nt: TGCGCCAGCAGCACCCTCAGGGGTAGGGATTCACCCCTCCACTTT
CDR3aa: CASSTLRGRDSPLHF
abundance: -
j_gene: TRBJ1-6
v_gene: TRBV4-1
d_gene: -

CDR3nt: TGTGCCAGCAGTTACTCACCGGGAGGGATGAACACTGAAGCTTTCTTT
CDR3aa: CASSYSPGGMNTEAFF
abundance: -
j_gene: TRBJ1-1
v_gene: TRBV6-2/TRBV6-3
d_gene: -

CDR3nt: TGTGCCAGCAGTCTCGGACTAGCGGACCTACTTAGCACAGATACGCAGTATTTT
CDR3aa: CASSLGLADLLSTDTQYF
abundance: -
j_gene: TRBJ2-3
v_gene: TRBV28
d_gene: TRBD2

CDR3nt: TGTGCCAGTAGTTCCTCGACAGACTACAATGAGCAGTTCTTC
CDR3aa: CASSSSTDYNEQFF
abundance: -
j_gene: TRBJ2-1
v_gene: TRBV19
d_gene: -

CDR3nt: TGTGCCAGTAGTATAGACAGAAAGGGGGAATCACCCCTCCACTTT
CDR3aa: CASSIDRKGESPLHF
abundance: -
j_gene: TRBJ1-6
v_gene: TRBV19
d_gene: -

CDR3nt: TGTGCCAGCAGCCGAGGGACTAGCGGGTACGAGCAGTACTTC
CDR3aa: CASSRGTSGYEQYF
abundance: -
j_gene: TRBJ2-7
v_gene: TRBV7-9
d_gene: TRBD2

CDR3nt: TGCGCCAGCAGCCCATGGCAGGGCTACGAGCAGTACTTC
CDR3aa: CASSPWQGYEQYF
abundance: -
j_gene: TRBJ2-7
v_gene: TRBV4-3
d_gene: -

CDR3nt: TGCGCCAGCAGCCAAGATAATTTAGCGGGAGAACGAGAGACCCAGTACTTC
CDR3aa: CASSQDNLAGERETQYF
abundance: -
j_gene: TRBJ2-5
v_gene: TRBV4-1
d_gene: TRBD2

CDR3nt: TGTGCCAGCAGTTACTTCGCTATATCCATTCAAAACATTCAGTACTTC
CDR3aa: CASSYFAISIQNIQYF
abundance: -
j_gene: TRBJ2-4
v_gene: TRBV6-6
d_gene: -

CDR3nt: TGTGCCAGCAGTACCCCCGGGGGGCGAGGAACCGGGGAGCTGTTTTTT
CDR3aa: CASSTPGGRGTGELFF
abundance: -
j_gene: TRBJ2-2
v_gene: TRBV27
d_gene: -

CDR3nt: TGTGCCAGCAGTTTCGGGGCTGGGGGGTACGGCGAGCAGTACTTC
CDR3aa: CASSFGAGGYGEQYF
abundance: -
j_gene: TRBJ2-7
v_gene: TRBV28
d_gene: -

CDR3nt: TGTGCCAGCAGCCCCCCCCGACAGGCACTAGCCAAAAACATTCAGTACTTC
CDR3aa: CASSPPRQALAKNIQYF
abundance: -
j_gene: TRBJ2-4
v_gene: TRBV3-1/TRBV3-2
d_gene: -

CDR3nt: TGTGCCAGCAGTACCGGGAGCTCCTATAATTCACCCCTCCACTTT
CDR3aa: CASSTGSSYNSPLHF
abundance: -
j_gene: TRBJ1-6
v_gene: TRBV11-1
d_gene: -

CDR3nt: TGTGCCAGCAGCCCTAAGCCAGGACATTCCAATCAGCCCCAGCATTTT
CDR3aa: CASSPKPGHSNQPQHF
abundance: -
j_gene: TRBJ1-5
v_gene: TRBV14
d_gene: -

CDR3nt: TGTGCCAGCAGTTATGGAGGGGGCTATCAGCCCCAGCATTTT
CDR3aa: CASSYGGGYQPQHF
abundance: -
j_gene: TRBJ1-5
v_gene: TRBV6-2/TRBV6-3
d_gene: TRBD1

CDR3nt: TGTGCCAGCAGTTTATTAGGCAGGGGGCAGTCGGATACGCAGTATTTT
CDR3aa: CASSLLGRGQSDTQYF
abundance: -
j_gene: TRBJ2-3
v_gene: TRBV28
d_gene: TRBD1

CDR3nt: TGTGCCACCCAAGGAGAGGGGAGGTATGGCTACACCTTC
CDR3aa: CATQGEGRYGYTF
abundance: -
j_gene: TRBJ1-2
v_gene: TRBV28
d_gene: -

CDR3nt: TGTGCCAGTAGTAATCACGGGTACACTGAAGCTTTCTTT
CDR3aa: CASSNHGYTEAFF
abundance: -
j_gene: TRBJ1-1
v_gene: TRBV19
d_gene: -

CDR3nt: TGTGCCAGCAGCTTACGCGCAGGGGTGGACACTGAAGCTTTCTTT
CDR3aa: CASSLRAGVDTEAFF
abundance: -
j_gene: TRBJ1-1
v_gene: TRBV7-9
d_gene: -

CDR3nt: TGTGCCAGCAGGTCGCGGGAGAGGGGGAACACCGGGGAGCTGTTTTTT
CDR3aa: CASRSRERGNTGELFF
abundance: -
j_gene: TRBJ2-2
v_gene: TRBV7-2
d_gene: TRBD2

CDR3nt: TGTGCCAGCTCACCTACAGACAACTATGGCTACACCTTC
CDR3aa: CASSPTDNYGYTF
abundance: -
j_gene: TRBJ1-2
v_gene: TRBV18
d_gene: -

CDR3nt: TGTGCCAGTAGTATAACGGGGGGGCTATACAATGAGCAGTTCTTC
CDR3aa: CASSITGGLYNEQFF
abundance: -
j_gene: TRBJ2-1
v_gene: TRBV19
d_gene: TRBD2

CDR3nt: TGTGCCAGCAGCGGAACTAGCGGGAGTTCCAATGAGCAGTTCTTC
CDR3aa: CASSGTSGSSNEQFF
abundance: once
j_gene: TRBJ2-1
v_gene: TRBV12-1
d_gene: -

CDR3nt: TGCGCCAGCAGCTTGGTATATACCCTCACGGGGACCCAGTACTTC
CDR3aa: CASSLVYTLTGTQYF
abundance: -
j_gene: TRBJ2-5
v_gene: TRBV5-1
d_gene: -

CDR3nt: TGCGCCAGCAGCTTGGAACAGGGGAACTATGGCTACACCTTC
CDR3aa: CASSLEQGNYGYTF
abundance: -
j_gene: TRBJ1-2
v_gene: TRBV5-1
d_gene: TRBD1

CDR3nt: TGCAGCGTTGAAGGGACAGAGTGGGAGACCCAGTACTTC
CDR3aa: CSVEGTEWETQYF
abundance: -
j_gene: TRBJ2-5
v_gene: TRBV29-1
d_gene: -

CDR3nt: TGCAGCGTTGCCAAGATTGCCGGGGAGACCCAGTACTTC
CDR3aa: CSVAKIAGETQYF
abundance: once
j_gene: TRBJ2-5
v_gene: TRBV29-1
d_gene: -

CDR3nt: TGTGCCAGTAGTATAAGGACAGGAAGTCCTGTTAACTATGGCTACACCTTC
CDR3aa: CASSIRTGSPVNYGYTF
abundance: -
j_gene: TRBJ1-2
v_gene: TRBV19
d_gene: TRBD1

CDR3nt: TGCGCCAGCAGCACAGGGGTCGGGACAGGGGGCGGGTATGGCTACACCTTC
CDR3aa: CASSTGVGTGGGYGYTF
abundance: -
j_gene: TRBJ1-2
v_gene: TRBV4-3
d_gene: TRBD1

CDR3nt: TGTGCCAGTAGTCCCCAGGGTTCCTACGAGCAGTACTTC
CDR3aa: CASSPQGSYEQYF
abundance: -
j_gene: TRBJ2-7
v_gene: TRBV19
d_gene: -

CDR3nt: TGCGCCAGCAGCCTAATACAGGGCAATCAGCCCCAGCATTTT
CDR3aa: CASSLIQGNQPQHF
abundance: -
j_gene: TRBJ1-5
v_gene: TRBV4-1
d_gene: -

CDR3nt: TGTGCCAGCAGTTTTCACGGGGAGCTGTTTTTT
CDR3aa: CASSFHGELFF
abundance: -
j_gene: TRBJ2-2
v_gene: TRBV12-3/TRBV12-4
d_gene: -

CDR3nt: TGTGCCAGCAGCGTAGATGCAGGGCAGGGTAACACTGAAGCTTTCTTT
CDR3aa: CASSVDAGQGNTEAFF
abundance: -
j_gene: TRBJ1-1
v_gene: TRBV9
d_gene: -

CDR3nt: TGTGCCACCAGTGATTTTCGGGGGGAAGCTTTCTTT
CDR3aa: CATSDFRGEAFF
abundance: once
j_gene: TRBJ1-1
v_gene: TRBV24-1
d_gene: -

CDR3nt: TGTGCCAGCAGCTCTCTAGCGGGTGGGGGGGAGCTGTTTTTT
CDR3aa: CASSSLAGGGELFF
abundance: once
j_gene: TRBJ2-2
v_gene: TRBV7-3
d_gene: TRBD2

CDR3nt: TGTGCCAGCAGTCTTGGAATTCGGACAGGGGGAAGAGTTAACTATGGCTACACCTTC
CDR3aa: CASSLGIRTGGRVNYGYTF
abundance: -
j_gene: TRBJ1-2
v_gene: TRBV6-2/TRBV6-3
d_gene: TRBD1

CDR3nt: TGTGCCAGCAGCCGAATTGTATCGACTCCAACGGGGGAGCAGTACTTC
CDR3aa: CASSRIVSTPTGEQYF
abundance: -
j_gene: TRBJ2-7
v_gene: TRBV6-2/TRBV6-3
d_gene: -

CDR3nt: TGTGCCAGCAGTTACGCAGGGAATGGCTACACCTTC
CDR3aa: CASSYAGNGYTF
abundance: -
j_gene: TRBJ1-2
v_gene: TRBV6-5
d_gene: -

CDR3nt: TGTGCCAGCAGCTTAAACGGGAACACTGAAGCTTTCTTT
CDR3aa: CASSLNGNTEAFF
abundance: few
j_gene: TRBJ1-1
v_gene: TRBV7-3
d_gene: -

CDR3nt: TGCAGCGTTGAAGCCCAAGCGGGGGGGCCTTACAATGAGCAGTTCTTC
CDR3aa: CSVEAQAGGPYNEQFF
abundance: -
j_gene: TRBJ2-1
v_gene: TRBV29-1
d_gene: TRBD2

CDR3nt: TGTGCCATCACCCCCGGGACACTCTCCTACGAGCAGTACTTC
CDR3aa: CAITPGTLSYEQYF
abundance: -
j_gene: TRBJ2-7
v_gene: TRBV10-3
d_gene: -

CDR3nt: TGTGCCAGCTCTCCACCGGGACTAGCGGGAGGGCCCTACAATGAGCAGTTCTTC
CDR3aa: CASSPPGLAGGPYNEQFF
abundance: -
j_gene: TRBJ2-1
v_gene: TRBV18
d_gene: TRBD2

CDR3nt: TGCAGCGTTGGAGAGCGGGGGGGCCCGAGCACAGATACGCAGTATTTT
CDR3aa: CSVGERGGPSTDTQYF
abundance: once
j_gene: TRBJ2-3
v_gene: TRBV29-1
d_gene: TRBD2

CDR3nt: TGTGCCAGCAGCTCGGGGACAGGGGGTATCTATGGCTACACCTTC
CDR3aa: CASSSGTGGIYGYTF
abundance: -
j_gene: TRBJ1-2
v_gene: TRBV5-6
d_gene: TRBD1

CDR3nt: TGTGCCAGCAGCGTAGACAACTCTGGAAACACCATATATTTT
CDR3aa: CASSVDNSGNTIYF
abundance: few
j_gene: TRBJ1-3
v_gene: TRBV9
d_gene: -